A selection of T cell receptor beta chains follows, all from one sample in a study of T cell responses to AZD1222 COVID-19 vaccine. TCRdb's table, derived via immunoSEQ multiplex PCR, lists solely in-frame clones and lacks some. The data show about 73,000 clones, over 60% seen once. This specimen consisted of peripheral blood, obtained 28 days after the second AZD1222 dose. The receptor source for this set is an adult who received the AZD1222 COVID-19 vaccine. Both conserved end residues are part of each CDR3. D genes are given only for firm matches. Not all rows give a size; the values are once, few, many and, for expanded clones, a class.

D gene: TRBD2; J gene: TRBJ2-1; V gene: TRBV9; clone size: once; CDR3 DNA: TGTGCCAGCAGCGTGTCCGGGGGGGCTTCCTACAATGAGCAGTTCTTC; CDR3 protein: CASSVSGGASYNEQFF
D gene: .; J gene: TRBJ2-3; V gene: TRBV29-1; clone size: .; CDR3 DNA: TGCAGCGTTGACGACCCGAAAGGGGCAGGGGGGACCACAGATACGCAGTATTTT; CDR3 protein: CSVDDPKGAGGTTDTQYF
D gene: .; J gene: TRBJ2-7; V gene: TRBV7-9; clone size: .; CDR3 DNA: TGTGCCAGCAGCTTAGTAGGGGGGGCATACGAGCAGTACTTC; CDR3 protein: CASSLVGGAYEQYF
D gene: TRBD1; J gene: TRBJ1-5; V gene: TRBV19; clone size: .; CDR3 DNA: TGTGCCAGCACCCTAGGGGGCGATGGAGGGAATCAGCCCCAGCATTTT; CDR3 protein: CASTLGGDGGNQPQHF
D gene: .; J gene: TRBJ2-5; V gene: TRBV2; clone size: .; CDR3 DNA: TGTGCCAGCAGTGAAGTTGGTCCCCAAGAGACCCAGTACTTC; CDR3 protein: CASSEVGPQETQYF
D gene: TRBD1; J gene: TRBJ2-5; V gene: TRBV19; clone size: .; CDR3 DNA: TGTGCCAGTAGTATAGATCGGGACAGTCAAGAGACCCAGTACTTC; CDR3 protein: CASSIDRDSQETQYF
D gene: .; J gene: TRBJ2-3; V gene: TRBV19; clone size: .; CDR3 DNA: TGTGCCACCCAGGGGTGGGGGACTAGCACAGATACGCAGTATTTT; CDR3 protein: CATQGWGTSTDTQYF
D gene: TRBD1; J gene: TRBJ2-7; V gene: TRBV28; clone size: .; CDR3 DNA: TGTGCCAGCTCTACCTTCTCGACAGGGTGGGACGAGCAGTACTTC; CDR3 protein: CASSTFSTGWDEQYF
D gene: .; J gene: TRBJ2-3; V gene: TRBV30; clone size: few; CDR3 DNA: TGTGCCTGGTTGAGTAGCGGAGTGACGCAGTATTTT; CDR3 protein: CAWLSSGVTQYF
D gene: TRBD1; J gene: TRBJ2-1; V gene: TRBV7-9; clone size: .; CDR3 DNA: TGTGCCAGCAGCTTGGGACAGGGGGTCGTGCAGCAGTTCTTC; CDR3 protein: CASSLGQGVVQQFF
D gene: TRBD1; J gene: TRBJ1-1; V gene: TRBV5-1; clone size: .; CDR3 DNA: TGCGCCAGCAGCTTGACAGGACAGGGTGAGTTAGGCGCTGAAGCTTTCTTT; CDR3 protein: CASSLTGQGELGAEAFF
D gene: .; J gene: TRBJ2-7; V gene: TRBV7-2; clone size: few; CDR3 DNA: TGTGCCAGCAGCTGGGGACACGGGAGCTCCTACGAGCAGTACTTC; CDR3 protein: CASSWGHGSSYEQYF
D gene: .; J gene: TRBJ2-7; V gene: TRBV11-2; clone size: .; CDR3 DNA: TGTGCCAGCAGCTTAGGGGAATCAATTTCCTACGAGCAGTACTTC; CDR3 protein: CASSLGESISYEQYF
D gene: TRBD1; J gene: TRBJ2-3; V gene: TRBV2; clone size: .; CDR3 DNA: TGTGCCAGCAGTGATAGGGACAGGGGCACAGATACGCAGTATTTT; CDR3 protein: CASSDRDRGTDTQYF
D gene: TRBD2; J gene: TRBJ2-1; V gene: TRBV7-2; clone size: few; CDR3 DNA: TGTGCCAGCAGCCTACCCGGGACTAGGGGCCGCAATGAGCAGTTCTTC; CDR3 protein: CASSLPGTRGRNEQFF
D gene: .; J gene: TRBJ2-1; V gene: TRBV6-5; clone size: .; CDR3 DNA: TGTGCCAGCTGGGAATCGGGTTACAATGAGCAGTTCTTC; CDR3 protein: CASWESGYNEQFF
D gene: .; J gene: TRBJ1-6; V gene: TRBV4-2; clone size: .; CDR3 DNA: TGTGCCAGCAGCCAAGAGGGAGCAGGGGATTCACCCCTCCACTTT; CDR3 protein: CASSQEGAGDSPLHF
D gene: TRBD1; J gene: TRBJ2-7; V gene: TRBV5-1; clone size: .; CDR3 DNA: TGCGCCAGCAGCTTGGGGGACAGGGTCTCCGAGCAGTACTTC; CDR3 protein: CASSLGDRVSEQYF
D gene: TRBD1; J gene: TRBJ2-1; V gene: TRBV18; clone size: .; CDR3 DNA: TGTGCCAGCTCACAAACAGGGGCCCTTAGCTCCTACAATGAGCAGTTCTTC; CDR3 protein: CASSQTGALSSYNEQFF
D gene: TRBD1; J gene: TRBJ2-7; V gene: TRBV9; clone size: .; CDR3 DNA: TGTGCCAGCAGCGAGGGGGACAGCTCCTACGAGCAGTACTTC; CDR3 protein: CASSEGDSSYEQYF
D gene: .; J gene: TRBJ2-3; V gene: TRBV18; clone size: .; CDR3 DNA: TGTGCCAGCTCCTCGACTAGCACAGATACGCAGTATTTT; CDR3 protein: CASSSTSTDTQYF
D gene: .; J gene: TRBJ1-1; V gene: TRBV28; clone size: .; CDR3 DNA: TGTGCCAGCAGCCCCGACAGGTCGGCTTTCTTT; CDR3 protein: CASSPDRSAFF
D gene: .; J gene: TRBJ2-7; V gene: TRBV20-1; clone size: .; CDR3 DNA: TGCAGTGCTAAGACCATCTACGAGCAGTACTTC; CDR3 protein: CSAKTIYEQYF
D gene: .; J gene: TRBJ1-1; V gene: TRBV11-2; clone size: .; CDR3 DNA: TGTGCCAGCAGCTTAGACCAGGGTCGTGGAGCTTTCTTT; CDR3 protein: CASSLDQGRGAFF
D gene: TRBD1; J gene: TRBJ2-1; V gene: TRBV24-1; clone size: .; CDR3 DNA: TGTGCCACCAGTGATGGGCCCGGGACAGGGACCTACAATGAGCAGTTCTTC; CDR3 protein: CATSDGPGTGTYNEQFF
D gene: TRBD2; J gene: TRBJ2-2; V gene: TRBV10-3; clone size: .; CDR3 DNA: TGTGCCATCCCCCGGGGCGGGGGGGTAGAAACCGGGGAGCTGTTTTTT; CDR3 protein: CAIPRGGGVETGELFF
D gene: .; J gene: TRBJ2-3; V gene: TRBV28; clone size: .; CDR3 DNA: TGTGCCAGCAGCCGGTTGGTGGATACGCAGTATTTT; CDR3 protein: CASSRLVDTQYF
D gene: TRBD2; J gene: TRBJ2-7; V gene: TRBV6-2/TRBV6-3; clone size: .; CDR3 DNA: TGTGCCAGCAGCCCCGGGGTAGCGGGAGTCCACGAGCAGTACTTC; CDR3 protein: CASSPGVAGVHEQYF
D gene: TRBD2; J gene: TRBJ2-7; V gene: TRBV28; clone size: .; CDR3 DNA: TGTGCCAGCAGCCCGAGCGGGGGAGCGGGGACCTTTTACGAGCAGTACTTC; CDR3 protein: CASSPSGGAGTFYEQYF
D gene: TRBD2; J gene: TRBJ2-1; V gene: TRBV28; clone size: few; CDR3 DNA: TGTGCCAGCAGTCCAGCTCGACTAGCGGAAGACAATGAGCAGTTCTTC; CDR3 protein: CASSPARLAEDNEQFF
D gene: .; J gene: TRBJ1-4; V gene: TRBV4-3; clone size: .; CDR3 DNA: TGCGCCAGCAGCCAAGATACGGGGGGAAAACTGTTTTTT; CDR3 protein: CASSQDTGGKLFF
D gene: TRBD1; J gene: TRBJ1-4; V gene: TRBV2; clone size: .; CDR3 DNA: TGTGCCAGCAGCTGGACAGGGACTGGAGAAAAACTGTTTTTT; CDR3 protein: CASSWTGTGEKLFF
D gene: TRBD1; J gene: TRBJ2-5; V gene: TRBV2; clone size: once; CDR3 DNA: TGTGCCAGCAGGTACAGGGGTCAAGAGACCCAGTACTTC; CDR3 protein: CASRYRGQETQYF
D gene: .; J gene: TRBJ1-5; V gene: TRBV12-3/TRBV12-4; clone size: few; CDR3 DNA: TGTGCCAGCAGCGGGCCCTTCCGGACGGCCCAGCATTTT; CDR3 protein: CASSGPFRTAQHF
D gene: .; J gene: TRBJ1-1; V gene: TRBV24-1; clone size: once; CDR3 DNA: TGTGCCACCAGTGATTGGGACAAGAACACTGAAGCTTTCTTT; CDR3 protein: CATSDWDKNTEAFF
D gene: TRBD1; J gene: TRBJ2-5; V gene: TRBV18; clone size: .; CDR3 DNA: TGTGCCAGCTCACCAGTGACAGGGTATTGGGAGACCCAGTACTTC; CDR3 protein: CASSPVTGYWETQYF
D gene: TRBD2; J gene: TRBJ2-7; V gene: TRBV5-4; clone size: once; CDR3 DNA: TGTGCCAGCAGCCAGCGGGGGGTTTACGAGCAGTACTTC; CDR3 protein: CASSQRGVYEQYF
D gene: TRBD1; J gene: TRBJ2-1; V gene: TRBV7-8; clone size: .; CDR3 DNA: TGTGCCAGCAGCTTAGTTGACAGGGGAGATGAGCAGTTCTTC; CDR3 protein: CASSLVDRGDEQFF
D gene: TRBD1; J gene: TRBJ2-5; V gene: TRBV6-6; clone size: .; CDR3 DNA: TGTGCCAGCAGTCTCGACCTGAAGGGACAGGGTCGAGAGACCCAGTACTTC; CDR3 protein: CASSLDLKGQGRETQYF
D gene: TRBD1; J gene: TRBJ1-5; V gene: TRBV28; clone size: .; CDR3 DNA: TGTGCCAGCAGGGGACAGGGAGACAGGCATTTT; CDR3 protein: CASRGQGDRHF
D gene: TRBD2; J gene: TRBJ2-3; V gene: TRBV14; clone size: .; CDR3 DNA: TGTGCCAGCAGCCAAGATCCCCTAGCGGGGGGCACAGATACGCAGTATTTT; CDR3 protein: CASSQDPLAGGTDTQYF
D gene: .; J gene: TRBJ1-6; V gene: TRBV6-5; clone size: .; CDR3 DNA: TGTGCCAGCAGTTCCGGGGGGGTCCGTTATAATTCACCCCTCCACTTT; CDR3 protein: CASSSGGVRYNSPLHF
D gene: .; J gene: TRBJ2-7; V gene: TRBV24-1; clone size: .; CDR3 DNA: TGTGCCACCAGTGGCCCGGACTACGAGCAGTACTTC; CDR3 protein: CATSGPDYEQYF
D gene: .; J gene: TRBJ1-2; V gene: TRBV6-7; clone size: few; CDR3 DNA: TGTGCCAGCAGTTCCGTCAAGGGGAAGGGAGCTAACTATGGCTACACCTTC; CDR3 protein: CASSSVKGKGANYGYTF
D gene: .; J gene: TRBJ1-1; V gene: TRBV11-3; clone size: .; CDR3 DNA: TGTGCCAGCAGCTTAGTCGCAGGCCCCGACTTTGAAGCTTTCTTT; CDR3 protein: CASSLVAGPDFEAFF
D gene: .; J gene: TRBJ1-2; V gene: TRBV2; clone size: few; CDR3 DNA: TGTGCCAGCAGTGTTGAACCAGGGGAGGGTGGCTACACCTTC; CDR3 protein: CASSVEPGEGGYTF
D gene: .; J gene: TRBJ1-6; V gene: TRBV5-8; clone size: .; CDR3 DNA: TGTGCCAGCAGCTTTCCAATCTCGACAGCTAATTCACCCCTCCACTTT; CDR3 protein: CASSFPISTANSPLHF